Below, 26 T cell receptor beta chains from the same sample are listed, as sequenced in a study of blood T cell repertoires in COVID-19. TCRdb's copy holds only in-frame clones and misses some; the assay was immunoSEQ multiplex PCR. The sample lists about 180,000 clones; 70% to 90% were seen once. The sample comprised peripheral blood. These receptors all stem from a man in his sixties with acute or convalescent COVID-19.

The sample holds one count of this clone. This rearrangement joins TRBV1 to TRBJ2-1; the table calls TRBD2, which could not be checked here. TRBV1 is a known pseudogene. CDR3 size: 24 residues. CDR3 amino acids: CTSSRPERGTSGRAVLLAYNEQFF. The CDR3 DNA reads as TGCACCAGCAGCCGACCTGAAAGAGGGACTAGCGGGAGGGCCGTCCTTCTCGCCTACAATGAGCAGTTCTTC.

This clone was seen a few times. The chain combines TRBV6-5 with TRBJ1-1; possible D gene TRBD1, 5 bases. The V gene's germline CDR1 is MNHEY and CDR2 SVGAGI. V was pared by 2 bases and J by 4 bases, with 17 bases between. The CDR3 spans 16 residues. For the CDR3, the DNA is TGTGCCAGCAGTTACGCCGGGACTGTCCGGGGCACTGAAGCTTTCTTT. Protein product: CASSYAGTVRGTEAFF.

The genes are TRBV7-8 and TRBJ2-5, with TRBD1 matching over 7 bases. There are 16 residues in the CDR3. Germline CDR1 reads SGHVS; CDR2 reads FQNEAQ. Trimming cost V 7 bases and J 5 bases; bases outside gene matches: 16. The CDR3 sequence: CASTKGQRASWETQYF. The DNA of the CDR3 is TGTGCCAGCACCAAGGGACAGAGGGCTTCATGGGAGACCCAGTACTTC.

The gene calls are TRBV15 and TRBJ2-2; D is uncertain. Trimming removed 0 bases at V and 5 bases at J, with 10 bases between. CDR1 LNHNV and CDR2 YYDKDF come from the germline V gene (reference sequence). The CDR3 is 15 residues long. The CDR3 sequence is CATSRDLVDTGELFF. The CDR3 nucleotides read TGTGCCACCAGCAGAGACTTGGTAGATACCGGGGAGCTGTTTTTT.

Only one count was recorded for this clone. V and J are TRBV4-2 and TRBJ2-3, with 10 positions matching TRBD2. CDR1 and CDR2 from the germline V gene are LGHNA and YNFKEQ. V lost 4 bases and J lost 6; bases outside the gene matches: 10. CDR3 length: 16 amino acids. The CDR3 DNA reads as TGTGCCAGCAGCCGAAGAACTAGCGGGAACTTGGATACGCAGTATTTT. Protein: CASSRRTSGNLDTQYF.

This clone was picked up one time. V gene TRBV6-2 or TRBV6-3 combines with J gene TRBJ2-2; 7 nucleotides align to TRBD2. The CDR3 sequence is 15 residues long. The trim removed 5 bases at V and 3 bases at J, leaving 6 bases unmatched. Germline CDR1 and CDR2: MNHEY and SVGEGT. The chain's CDR3 is CASSMRTRHTGELFF. The CDR3 DNA sequence: TGTGCCAGCAGTATGCGGACTAGACACACCGGGGAGCTGTTTTTT.

This clone was counted only a few times. The rearrangement joins TRBV19 to TRBJ2-6; 8 bases map to TRBD1. The germline gives CDR1 LNHDA, CDR2 SQIVND (reference sequence). The CDR3 has 18 residues. The J segment lost 4 bases and the V segment lost 5 bases, leaving 13 bases of the junction unmatched. The CDR3 DNA is TGTGCCAGTAGTCCCGGACAGGGCAACTCGGGGGGGGCCAACGTCCTGACTTTC. Residues: CASSPGQGNSGGANVLTF.

The chain couples TRBV11-3 to TRBJ2-3; TRBD2 is a possible D gene (6 bases). This CDR3 comprises 13 residues. Trimming took off 3 bases at V and 5 bases at J, with 9 bases between the two ends. Germline CDR1 is SGHNT and CDR2 is YENEEA. As DNA, the CDR3 is TGTGCCAGCAGCTTTCAAGCGGGAGATACGCAGTATTTT. Translation: CASSFQAGDTQYF.

The rearrangement uses TRBV7-9 and TRBJ2-7; 7 positions match TRBD1. Germline V gives CDR1 SEHNR, CDR2 FQNEAQ (reference sequence). The trim removed 5 bases at V and 4 bases at J, leaving 8 bases unmatched. This CDR3 spans 14 amino acids. The CDR3 sequence: CASSLTGTEYEQYF. The CDR3 nucleotides are TGTGCCAGCAGCCTTACCGGGACAGAGTACGAGCAGTACTTC.

The rearrangement links TRBV27 to TRBJ2-1, with 7 bases that match TRBD2. Trimming removed 10 bases from V and 7 bases from J; junction bases left unmatched: 16. Germline V gene sequence: CDR1 MNHEY, CDR2 SMNVEV (reference sequence). CDR3 length equals 15 residues. CDR3 sequence (DNA): TGTGCCACTATCGGAATGGGAGGGCCGAGAAATGAGCAGTTCTTC. Its protein product is CATIGMGGPRNEQFF.

The rearrangement joins TRBV19 to TRBJ1-4; no clear D. The length of the CDR3 is 15 residues. Germline CDR1 reads LNHDA; CDR2 reads SQIVND (reference sequence). V lost 7 bases to trimming and J lost 8 bases, with 20 bases between them. DNA for the CDR3: TGTGCCAGTATCCCAGGTCTGGCGCGGGGAGAAAAACTGTTTTTT. It specifies CASIPGLARGEKLFF.

The rearrangement links TRBV28 to TRBJ2-7; D gene unclear. The V and J ends lost 8 bases and 0 bases respectively, with 8 bases between them. The CDR3 is 12 residues long. The germline CDR1 and CDR2 sequences are MDHEN and SYDVKM. The CDR3 region is CASEADSYEQYF. CDR3 coding DNA: TGTGCCAGCGAGGCGGACTCCTACGAGCAGTACTTC.

CDR3 in amino acids: CASSRQGAVENQPQHF. The CDR3 DNA is TGTGCCAGCTCGCGACAGGGGGCTGTCGAAAATCAGCCCCAGCATTTT. V usage is TRBV2 and J usage is TRBJ1-5; 10 positions match TRBD1. V lost 8 bases, J lost 4 bases, and 11 bases stayed unmatched. The CDR3 sequence is 16 residues long. CDR1 is SNHLY and CDR2 is FYNNEI in the germline V gene.

The rearrangement uses TRBV18 and TRBJ2-2; possibly TRBD1 for D (6 bases). Trimming removed 3 bases from V and 5 bases from J, with 16 bases in between. The CDR3 extends over 16 amino acids. CDR1 and CDR2 (germline): KGHSH, LQKENI. The chain's CDR3 is CASSPLLGQRTGELFF. The CDR3 nucleotides read TGTGCCAGCTCACCCCTACTGGGACAACGTACCGGGGAGCTGTTTTTT.

The chain joins TRBV28 to TRBJ1-2; D not certain. The CDR3 runs to 15 residues. CDR1 MDHEN and CDR2 SYDVKM come from the germline V gene. Between the trimmed V and J ends, which lost 1 base and 8 bases, there was a span of 17 bases. The CDR3: CASSLSVRLSRGYTF. The CDR3 nucleotides read TGTGCCAGCAGTTTATCGGTTCGCTTGTCCAGGGGCTACACCTTC.

The chain uses TRBV9 and TRBJ1-3; 8 nucleotides line up with TRBD1. Germline V gene lookup returns CDR1 SGDLS and CDR2 YYNGEE. After removal of 4 bases from V and 4 bases from J, the junction contained 7 bases not matched to a gene. The CDR3 length is 15 residues. The CDR3 region has the DNA TGTGCCAGCAGCTTTGGACAGGGTCGCGGAAACACCATATATTTT. It is translated as CASSFGQGRGNTIYF.

The CDR3 sequence: CASSELGQGAPNEQFF. In DNA form, the CDR3 reads TGTGCCAGCAGTGAATTAGGACAGGGGGCTCCCAATGAGCAGTTCTTC. This chain connects TRBV2 to TRBJ2-1; 11 bases match TRBD1. V lost 2 bases to trimming and J lost 6 bases; unmatched junction nucleotides: 6. CDR3 length: 16 residues. The germline CDR1 and CDR2 sequences are SNHLY and FYNNEI.

The chain carries TRBV28 and TRBJ2-3; 16 bases match TRBD2. The CDR3 runs 17 residues. J was trimmed by 15 bases and V by 7 bases; bases with no gene match: 19. In germline, CDR1 is MDHEN, CDR2 SYDVKM. CDR3 sequence (DNA): TGTGCCAGCATACCTCCGGGACTAGCGGGAGGGTCGACCCCGCGATATTTT. Translating gives CASIPPGLAGGSTPRYF.

V usage is TRBV18 and J usage is TRBJ1-4; 9 nucleotides agree with TRBD1. CDR3 length: 16 amino acids. Germline CDR1 reads KGHSH; CDR2 reads LQKENI. V shed 3 bases and J 1 base; nucleotides not matched to a gene: 3. CDR3 sequence: CASSPNRGLTNEKLFF. The CDR3 region has the DNA TGTGCCAGCTCACCCAACAGGGGGCTAACTAATGAAAAACTGTTTTTT.

The genes are TRBV3-1 (or the pseudogene TRBV3-2) and TRBJ2-1, with 8 bases matching TRBD2. CDR3 length equals 15 residues. V lost 1 base and J lost 4; bases outside the gene matches: 3. The germline gives CDR1 LGHDT, CDR2 YNNKEL (reference sequence). CDR3 loop: CASSQVLAVYNEQFF. Written as DNA, the CDR3 is TGTGCCAGCAGCCAAGTACTAGCGGTATACAATGAGCAGTTCTTC.

This chain links TRBV19 with TRBJ2-1; TRBD1 aligns across 7 bases. J lost 7 bases, V lost 0 bases, and 3 bases had no gene match. Per germline, CDR1 LNHDA and CDR2 SQIVND (reference sequence). The CDR3 extends over 14 amino acids. The CDR3 loop is CASSIEGRGNEQFF. In DNA form, the CDR3 reads TGTGCCAGTAGTATAGAGGGCAGGGGGAATGAGCAGTTCTTC. Full variable domain (remainder filled in from reference TRBV19 and TRBJ2-1): DGGITQSPKYLFRKEGQNVTLSCEQNLNHDAMYWYRQDPGQGLRLIYYSQIVNDFQKGDIAEGYSVSREKKESFPLTVTSAQKNPTAFYLCASSIEGRGNEQFFGPGTRLTVL.

V gene TRBV5-4 combines with J gene TRBJ2-2, with 10 nucleotides matching TRBD1. The CDR3 length is 16 residues. The junction had 5 bases not matched to a gene; V was cut back by 0 bases and J by 6 bases. Germline V gene data show CDR1 as SGHNT and CDR2 as YYREEE (reference sequence). The CDR3 loop is CASSLGGQGEAGELFF. The CDR3 DNA is TGTGCCAGCAGCTTGGGAGGACAGGGGGAGGCCGGGGAGCTGTTTTTT.

The gene calls are TRBV3-1 (or the pseudogene TRBV3-2) and TRBJ2-3, with 9 bases that match TRBD2. CDR3 length: 16 residues. The junction had 3 bases not matched to a gene; V was cut back by 2 bases and J by 0 bases. In germline, CDR1 is LGHDT, CDR2 YNNKEL (reference sequence). CDR3 loop: CASSQHSGRSTDTQYF. CDR3 DNA: TGTGCCAGCAGCCAACATAGCGGGAGAAGCACAGATACGCAGTATTTT.

V and J are TRBV21-1 and TRBJ1-1. TRBV21-1 is reported as a pseudogene. The CDR3 spans 13 residues. In DNA, the CDR3 is TGTGCCAGCAGGCCGGGGGGAGGCACTGAAGCTTTCTTT. It encodes CASRPGGGTEAFF.

The gene calls are TRBV3-1 (or the pseudogene TRBV3-2) and TRBJ2-7, with 8 positions matching TRBD2. The germline V gene encodes CDR1 LGHDT and CDR2 YNNKEL (reference sequence). V was clipped by 4 bases and J by 3 bases; unmatched bases: 29. The CDR3 is made up of 22 amino acids. CDR3 in amino acids: CASSPSTYPPTGTRKSDYEQYF. The CDR3 coding sequence is TGTGCCAGCAGCCCATCGACCTACCCTCCGACCGGGACTAGAAAGTCCGACTACGAGCAGTACTTC.

The chain has TRBV7-3 and TRBJ2-7; D may be TRBD2 (5 bases). The CDR3 extends over 13 amino acids. In germline, CDR1 is SGHTA, CDR2 FQGTGA. Trimming stripped 2 bases from V and 7 bases from J, with 12 bases between. The CDR3 protein is CASSLETSGEQYF. DNA of the CDR3: TGTGCCAGCAGCTTAGAGACGTCGGGGGAGCAGTACTTC.